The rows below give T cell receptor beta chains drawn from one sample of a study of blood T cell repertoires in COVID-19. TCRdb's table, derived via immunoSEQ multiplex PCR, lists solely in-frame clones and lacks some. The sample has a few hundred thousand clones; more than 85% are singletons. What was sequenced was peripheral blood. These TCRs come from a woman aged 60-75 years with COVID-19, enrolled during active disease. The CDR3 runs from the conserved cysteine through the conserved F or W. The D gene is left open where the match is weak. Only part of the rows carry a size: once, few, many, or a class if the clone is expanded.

cdr3_nt: TGTGCCAGCAGTAGACAGGGTGAGACAGGTGAAGCTTTCTTT
cdr3_aa: CASSRQGETGEAFF
v_call: TRBV28
j_call: TRBJ1-1
d_call: TRBD1
clone_size: -

cdr3_nt: TGTGCCAGCAGTCCCCTCGACCGGGATAATTCACCCCTCCACTTT
cdr3_aa: CASSPLDRDNSPLHF
v_call: TRBV6-5
j_call: TRBJ1-6
d_call: -
clone_size: once

cdr3_nt: TGCGCCAGCAGCTTGGCTGTTAACTATGGCTACACCTTC
cdr3_aa: CASSLAVNYGYTF
v_call: TRBV5-1
j_call: TRBJ1-2
d_call: -
clone_size: once

cdr3_nt: TGCGCCAGCAGCCTATTTCAGGGGGCGGGTGGCACTGAAGCTTTCTTT
cdr3_aa: CASSLFQGAGGTEAFF
v_call: TRBV5-1
j_call: TRBJ1-1
d_call: TRBD1
clone_size: few

cdr3_nt: TGTGCCAGCAGCCAGACTGGTTACGAGCAGTACTTC
cdr3_aa: CASSQTGYEQYF
v_call: TRBV7-8
j_call: TRBJ2-7
d_call: -
clone_size: -

cdr3_nt: TGTGCCAGCAGTGAAGTGTACTCCTCCGAGCAGTACTTC
cdr3_aa: CASSEVYSSEQYF
v_call: TRBV2
j_call: TRBJ2-7
d_call: -
clone_size: -

cdr3_nt: TGTGCCAGCAGCTCAGGGTGGGGACTCCGGGGTGACGAGCAGTACTTC
cdr3_aa: CASSSGWGLRGDEQYF
v_call: TRBV2
j_call: TRBJ2-7
d_call: -
clone_size: -

cdr3_nt: TGTGCCTGGAGTGTTTCCCGGGACACATATAGCAATCAGCCCCAGCATTTT
cdr3_aa: CAWSVSRDTYSNQPQHF
v_call: TRBV30
j_call: TRBJ1-5
d_call: -
clone_size: few

cdr3_nt: TGTGCCAGCAGCCGGGACAGGAAATATTCACCCCTCCACTTT
cdr3_aa: CASSRDRKYSPLHF
v_call: TRBV11-2
j_call: TRBJ1-6
d_call: TRBD1
clone_size: few

cdr3_nt: TGTGCCAGTAGGACCGGGACTAGCGGATTCAATGAGCAGTTCTTC
cdr3_aa: CASRTGTSGFNEQFF
v_call: TRBV19
j_call: TRBJ2-1
d_call: TRBD2
clone_size: -

cdr3_nt: TGTGCCAGCGGAGATTCGCGGGTCGGGGAGCTGTTTTTT
cdr3_aa: CASGDSRVGELFF
v_call: TRBV28
j_call: TRBJ2-2
d_call: -
clone_size: once

cdr3_nt: TGTGCCAGCAACCCGTTATTAAGCCCTTATGGCTACACCTTC
cdr3_aa: CASNPLLSPYGYTF
v_call: TRBV5-6
j_call: TRBJ1-2
d_call: -
clone_size: -

cdr3_nt: TGCAGCGCAAAACAGGGTTCCTACGAGCAGTACTTC
cdr3_aa: CSAKQGSYEQYF
v_call: TRBV29-1
j_call: TRBJ2-7
d_call: -
clone_size: -

cdr3_nt: TGTGCCAGCAGCCACGCTATTCCAGGGGGGTACAATGAGCAGTTCTTC
cdr3_aa: CASSHAIPGGYNEQFF
v_call: TRBV3-1/TRBV3-2
j_call: TRBJ2-1
d_call: -
clone_size: many

cdr3_nt: TGTGCCAGCACTAGCGGGAGGGCCCTTTCCGAGCAGTACTTC
cdr3_aa: CASTSGRALSEQYF
v_call: TRBV27
j_call: TRBJ2-7
d_call: TRBD2
clone_size: few

cdr3_nt: TGTGCCAGCAGTCGGGACAGTTCTAACTATGGCTACACCTTC
cdr3_aa: CASSRDSSNYGYTF
v_call: TRBV6-2/TRBV6-3
j_call: TRBJ1-2
d_call: TRBD1
clone_size: -